This T cell receptor beta chain comes out of a study of tumor-infiltrating lymphocytes in primary liver carcinoma. From roughly 500 ng total RNA, TCR beta cDNA was generated with a primer in the constant region. TCR beta libraries came from three nested multiplex PCR rounds using slightly modified ARM-PCR. It was with TRBV1-TRBV30 forward primers and a C-beta reverse primer that the first two PCR rounds were run, at roughly 10 cycles each. TCRdb re-called the multiplex PCR reads with MiXCR, one entry per CDR3 protein. The sample holds some 190,000 distinct CDR3 sequences, 70% to 90% seen once. RNA and DNA were co-extracted from roughly 20-30 mg of unsorted bulk tissue. Cases comprised patients with primary liver carcinoma who received surgical resection. Deletions cut 3 bases from V and 0 bases from J, with 13 bases between. Germline loops: CDR1 SGHRS, CDR2 YFSETQ. The CDR3 extends over 16 amino acids.

Input material: tumor tissue from primary liver carcinoma. This clonotype originated in a man aged 35 to 55 with primary liver carcinoma and hepatitis B virus infection. The genes are TRBV5-1 and TRBJ2-1; tentatively, D is TRBD1 (6 bases). This CDR3 is CASSYWTDSSYNEQFF. The CDR3, as DNA: TGCGCCAGCAGCTACTGGACAGATAGCTCCTACAATGAGCAGTTCTTC.